What follows is one TCR beta chain and its context. The antigen remains undetermined. A much larger clone lies one base from this, so it may be a read error. In germline, CDR1 is LGHNA, CDR2 YNFKEQ. The CDR3 spans 15 residues. The data originate from a study of breast tumors, draining lymph nodes, adjacent tissues. Findings and limits, study-wide: Most tumor T cells seemingly derive from lymph node, then expand in tumor.

Axillary draining lymph nodes of breast cancer patients supplied the node samples. TCRdb analysed the multiplex PCR reads with MiXCR anew, one entry per CDR3 protein. The table lists tens of thousands of distinct CDR3 sequences, approximately 19% of them singletons. The receptor was derived from a female donor with breast cancer. Some clones in this sample may be carry-over from other donors' samples. What was sequenced was axillary lymph node tissue. This sequence joins TRBV4-2 and TRBJ2-5, with 7 bases identical to TRBD2. The CDR3 spells CAGSQDPTSEETQYF. In nucleotides, the CDR3 is TGTGCCGGCAGCCAAGATCCCACTAGCGAAGAGACCCAGTACTTC.